The rows below give T cell receptor beta chains drawn from one sample of a study of blood T cell repertoires in COVID-19. This table comes from immunoSEQ multiplex PCR, and its TCRdb copy is limited to in-frame clones, with some not included. Here the sample spans fewer than 90,000 clones, about 86% being singletons. Material for sequencing was peripheral blood. The receptors shown here come from a man at least 80 years old in a cohort sampled during active COVID-19. Each CDR3 is given with its conserved first and last residue. Fields, in order: V gene, J gene, clone size, CDR3 protein. Expanded clones get a size class; other rows say once, few or many, or leave the size out.

>TRBV24-1|TRBJ2-1|NA
CATSDFRLAGLNEQFF
>TRBV6-2/TRBV6-3|TRBJ2-5|NA
CASSYPDRDQETQYF
>TRBV15|TRBJ2-7|NA
CATSRNRVDEQYF
>TRBV12-3/TRBV12-4|TRBJ1-5|NA
CASTPVPNQPQHF
>TRBV18|TRBJ1-4|few
CASSLGQREKLFF
>TRBV6-2/TRBV6-3|TRBJ2-3|NA
CASSTGLAGGIDTQYF
>TRBV24-1|TRBJ2-3|NA
CATSDRATRDTQYF
>TRBV5-8|TRBJ1-5|NA
CASSYVPDRRNQPQHF
>TRBV5-8|TRBJ1-5|NA
CASSLTGTGLGGPQHF
>TRBV12-3/TRBV12-4|TRBJ1-1|few
CASSLRGDTEAFF
>TRBV7-9|TRBJ2-5|NA
CASSARRDPETQYF
>TRBV11-3|TRBJ2-2|NA
CASSLGEGNTGELFF
>TRBV7-2|TRBJ1-2|NA
CASSATGFSNYGYTF
>TRBV27|TRBJ2-1|NA
CASRDRGRNEQFF
>TRBV6-5|TRBJ2-3|NA
CASSYSRSDTQYF
>TRBV7-2|TRBJ1-1|NA
CASSSLQGATEAFF
>TRBV6-5|TRBJ2-7|NA
CASSSTDTFEQYF
>TRBV18|TRBJ1-2|NA
CASSLQDIPDYGYTF
>TRBV27|TRBJ2-3|NA
CASSLRGDTQYF
>TRBV9|TRBJ2-1|NA
CASSFREGTGGSNEQFF
>TRBV10-3|TRBJ2-5|NA
CAISKGLAGKETQYF
>TRBV11-2|TRBJ1-1|NA
CASSFRGGQNTEAFF
>TRBV7-8|TRBJ1-5|NA
CASRPTDNSNQPQHF
>TRBV9|TRBJ2-5|NA
CASSRGGAESATQYF
>TRBV25-1|TRBJ1-4|NA
CASSEGGTGGSEKLFF
>TRBV7-9|TRBJ1-2|few
CASSLLTGGINYGYTF
>TRBV5-4|TRBJ1-1|NA
CASSPDLGGYTEAFF
>TRBV5-1|TRBJ2-2|NA
CASSLAPTGLGTGELFF
>TRBV19|TRBJ2-1|NA
CASSIWGPGSREQFF
>TRBV6-7|TRBJ2-7|NA
CASSYRASNGAGYEQYF
>TRBV28|TRBJ1-1|NA
CASSSPGDRGGTEAFF
>TRBV7-2|TRBJ2-7|NA
CASSSSASGLSYEQYF
>TRBV6-2/TRBV6-3|TRBJ1-3|NA
CASSTGGSGNTIYF
>TRBV5-1|TRBJ1-1|NA
CASSLGQVNTEAFF
>TRBV6-1|TRBJ2-5|NA
CASSDGTPGETQYF
>TRBV27|TRBJ1-6|NA
CASSLRAGLNNSPLHF
>TRBV3-1/TRBV3-2|TRBJ2-5|NA
CASSLAGGAQETQYF
>TRBV3-1/TRBV3-2|TRBJ2-1|NA
CASSQVRAGPPYNEQFF
>TRBV9|TRBJ1-6|NA
CASSAANRGNNSPLHF
>TRBV27|TRBJ2-2|NA
CASMGQNTGELFF
>TRBV5-1|TRBJ1-1|NA
CASSRGGSRDTEAFF
>TRBV6-4|TRBJ2-2|few
CASPPLRRGGNTGELFF
>TRBV19|TRBJ2-2|NA
CASSIETGQINTGELFF
>TRBV7-2|TRBJ1-5|NA
CASSLNPGGNQPQHF
>TRBV11-2|TRBJ2-3|NA
CASSLVLTGPDTQYF
>TRBV19|TRBJ2-5|NA
CASKREGRLSGGKETQYF
>TRBV28|TRBJ2-4|NA
CASSVPAGVQNIQYF
>TRBV5-1|TRBJ2-3|NA
CASSSYLAGATDTQYF
>TRBV4-1|TRBJ1-5|once
CASSQEGSRGWNQPQHF
>TRBV27|TRBJ2-1|NA
CATRGDGQFF
>TRBV9|TRBJ2-7|NA
CASSVTSGGLPYEQYF